These 21 T cell receptor beta chains were sequenced from one sample in a study of post-analysis software for immune sequencing data (dated by TCRdb to the mid-2010s). No antigen is known for these receptors. What the study reported, not specific to this receptor: Significantly higher frequencies in patients than in controls were found for roughly 5 TRBV segments, including TRBV5-6, TRBV5-1 and TRBV20-1.

The library was built by means of PCR. Data came from an Illumina HiSeq 2500. Unique molecular identifiers were incorporated into TCR beta cDNA libraries to reduce PCR and sequencing biases. TCRdb took the public reads, trimmed them with fastp at Q25, ran MiXCR for clone calling and kept in-frame beta chains. Entries are consolidated by CDR3 protein sequence, retaining the most common genes and DNA. The sample records about 400,000 distinct CDR3 sequences, approximately 38% of which are singletons. The top ten clones comprise about an eighth of the sample. Sequenced: blood. The receptor set was obtained from a girl under 18 with multiple sclerosis.

This clonotype appeared a few times. The genes are TRBV12-3 or TRBV12-4 and TRBJ1-2; 9 nucleotides agree with TRBD1. The junction had 2 bases not matched to a gene; V was cut back by 6 bases and J by 0 bases. CDR3 size: 14 residues. The CDR3 DNA is TGTGCCAGCAGCACAGGGGGCACTAACTATGGCTACACCTTC. This encodes CASSTGGTNYGYTF.

At least ten counts were recorded for this clonotype. The genes are TRBV5-1 and TRBJ2-7, with 9 bases aligning to TRBD1. With 4 bases clipped from V and 4 bases from J, the junction kept 9 bases outside the gene matches. This CDR3 is built from 15 residues. The germline gives CDR1 SGHRS, CDR2 YFSETQ. CDR3 sequence: CASSLPGQGPYEQYF. The CDR3 region has the DNA TGCGCCAGCAGCCTGCCGGGACAGGGTCCTTACGAGCAGTACTTC.

This clonotype was counted between two and nine times. The V gene is TRBV29-1, the J gene TRBJ2-1; 7 positions agree with TRBD1. V shed 7 bases, J shed 1 base, and the junction held 4 bases outside the gene matches. The germline gives CDR1 SQVTM, CDR2 ANQGSEA. CDR3 length equals 13 residues. The CDR3 nucleotides are TGCAGCGCTACAGGGGCTTCCTACAATGAGCAGTTCTTC. Translated: CSATGASYNEQFF.

The chain uses TRBV12-3 or TRBV12-4 and TRBJ1-2; D unclear. Deletions cut 1 base from V and 3 bases from J, with 3 bases between. The length of the CDR3 is 12 residues. As DNA, the CDR3 is TGTGCCAGCAGTTTAGAGCACTATGGCTACACCTTC. This gives the protein CASSLEHYGYTF.

V usage is TRBV12-3 or TRBV12-4 and J usage is TRBJ1-1; possibly TRBD1 for D (6 bases). The CDR3 has 13 amino acids. Trimming removed 1 base from V and 7 bases from J, with 10 bases in between. The CDR3 nucleotides are TGTGCCAGCAGTTTAGGAGCGGACAGTGAAGCTTTCTTT. Amino acid sequence: CASSLGADSEAFF.

The V and J genes are TRBV20-1 and TRBJ2-7; D is undetermined. Trimming took 5 bases from V and 2 from J, leaving 16 bases between them. In germline, CDR1 is DFQATT, CDR2 SNEGSKA (reference sequence). The CDR3 consists of 14 residues. CDR3 sequence reads: CSAENREITYEQYF. Written as DNA, the CDR3 is TGCAGTGCTGAAAATAGGGAAATAACCTACGAGCAGTACTTC.

The chain uses TRBV6-5 and TRBJ2-5; 8 bases map to TRBD2. The CDR3 consists of 15 residues. The V gene end was trimmed by 4 bases and the J gene end by 2 bases; junction bases not matched to a gene: 6. The germline CDR1 and CDR2 sequences are MNHEY and SVGAGI. The CDR3 DNA sequence: TGTGCCAGCAGTTTTTTAGCGGGGCCTCAAGAGACCCAGTACTTC. It codes for CASSFLAGPQETQYF.

This chain joins TRBV12-3 or TRBV12-4 and TRBJ2-3; weak D call: TRBD1 (5 bases). Trimming cost V 6 bases and J 4 bases, with 14 bases left between them. This CDR3 is built from 14 residues. CDR3 sequence reads: CASSRQPDADTQYF. Written as DNA, the CDR3 is TGTGCCAGCAGCCGACAGCCGGACGCAGATACGCAGTATTTT.

The V gene is TRBV5-1, the J gene TRBJ2-2, with D unresolved. The V end was cut by 3 bases, the J end by 1 base, with 10 bases between. There are 15 residues in the CDR3. Germline V gene sequence: CDR1 SGHRS, CDR2 YFSETQ. The CDR3 loop reads CASSSLSQNTGELFF. The CDR3 DNA sequence: TGCGCCAGCAGCTCGCTAAGCCAGAACACCGGGGAGCTGTTTTTT.

The rearrangement uses TRBV20-1 and TRBJ2-3, with D possibly TRBD2 on 5 matching bases. Germline V gene lookup returns CDR1 DFQATT and CDR2 SNEGSKA (reference sequence). The CDR3 has 14 amino acids. Deletions cut 3 bases from V and 6 bases from J, with 16 bases between. In DNA form, the CDR3 reads TGCAGTGCTAGGCAACCTAGCCTTTTGGATACGCAGTATTTT. Translating gives CSARQPSLLDTQYF.

The sample holds one count of this clonotype. V is TRBV10-3 and J is TRBJ2-3; a possible D gene is TRBD2 (5 bases). The V end lost 5 bases, the J end lost 0 bases, and 15 bases lay between the germline ends. Germline values: CDR1 ENHRY, CDR2 SYGVKD. This CDR3 spans 16 amino acids. CDR3 sequence reads: CAISPTYEGSTDTQYF. DNA for the CDR3: TGTGCCATCAGTCCAACTTACGAGGGTAGCACAGATACGCAGTATTTT.

The genes are TRBV5-1 and TRBJ2-1; D is undetermined. Per germline, CDR1 SGHRS and CDR2 YFSETQ. The CDR3 length is 15 residues. Trimming took 2 bases from V and 1 from J, leaving 10 bases between them. The CDR3 is CASSFGTLSYNEQFF. In DNA, the CDR3 is TGCGCCAGCAGCTTCGGCACCCTTTCCTACAATGAGCAGTTCTTC.

The chain joins TRBV12-3 or TRBV12-4 to TRBJ2-3; either TRBD1 or TRBD2 may supply D (6 bases each). This CDR3 spans 16 amino acids. V gave up 1 base and J gave up 4 bases, with 15 bases separating them. The CDR3 reads CASSLGQGPSADTQYF. The CDR3 DNA reads as TGTGCCAGCAGTTTAGGTCAGGGGCCTAGCGCAGATACGCAGTATTTT.

This clonotype was found a few times. The chain uses TRBV19 and TRBJ1-2; no clear D gene. The V gene lost 3 bases and the J gene lost 4 bases, with 15 bases spanning the gap. Per the germline V gene, CDR1 is LNHDA and CDR2 is SQIVND (reference sequence). CDR3 length: 15 residues. For the CDR3, the DNA is TGTGCCAGTAGTATCGGAGGCAGAAACTTCTATGGCTACACCTTC. Translated: CASSIGGRNFYGYTF.

This clonotype showed up just a few times. The CDR3 reads CASSLTGVWDEQFF. DNA of the CDR3: TGCGCCAGCAGCTTGACGGGGGTCTGGGATGAGCAGTTCTTC. The chain has TRBV5-1 and TRBJ2-1; D possibly corresponds to TRBD2 (6 bases). CDR3 length: 14 residues. Trimming pared 1 base from V and 8 bases from J, leaving 13 bases between. Germline assignment: CDR1 SGHRS and CDR2 YFSETQ.

The CDR3 loop reads CASRPFTTGKGYSSYEQYF. The CDR3 DNA reads TGTGCCAGCAGACCTTTCACGACAGGGAAGGGTTATAGCTCCTACGAGCAGTACTTC. The V gene is TRBV7-8, the J gene TRBJ2-7; 7 bases fit TRBD1. The germline gives CDR1 SGHVS, CDR2 FQNEAQ. The V gene end was trimmed by 6 bases and the J gene end by 0 bases; junction bases not matched to a gene: 20. This CDR3 is built from 19 residues.

This chain links TRBV7-2 with TRBJ2-5, with 8 nucleotides matching TRBD1. The CDR3 sequence is 15 residues long. Germline loops: CDR1 SGHTA, CDR2 FQGNSA. J was trimmed by 4 bases and V by 1 base; bases with no gene match: 5. In DNA form, the CDR3 reads TGTGCCAGCAGCTTAGGCGGACAGGGAAGAGAGACCCAGTACTTC. Its translation is CASSLGGQGRETQYF.

This clonotype was seen only a few times. This chain links TRBV20-1 with TRBJ2-1; 9 nucleotides match TRBD2. The V segment lost 0 bases and the J segment 6 bases; nucleotides outside the gene matches: 6. Germline CDR1 DFQATT, CDR2 SNEGSKA (reference sequence). The CDR3 length is 15 residues. As DNA, the CDR3 is TGCAGTGCTAGAGAACTAGCGGGCTTACGCAATGAGCAGTTCTTC. Residues: CSARELAGLRNEQFF.

This sequence joins TRBV29-1 and TRBJ2-7; D perhaps matches TRBD1 (5 bases). Germline assignment: CDR1 SQVTM and CDR2 ANQGSEA. V lost 7 bases, J lost 5 bases, and 12 bases lay in between. This CDR3 spans 11 amino acids. CDR3 in amino acids: CSGRTGDEQYF. In DNA form, the CDR3 reads TGCAGCGGACGAACAGGAGACGAGCAGTACTTC.

The rearrangement joins TRBV3-1 to TRBJ2-5, with a possible D match to TRBD1 (5 bases). The J call may be mistaken, given a closer DNA end match to TRBJ2-7. Per the germline V gene, CDR1 is LGHDT and CDR2 is YNNKEL (reference sequence). This CDR3 has 14 residues. The CDR3 protein is CASSLAQGRDEQYF. CDR3 nucleotides: TGTGCCAGCAGTCTCGCGCAGGGCCGAGACGAGCAGTACTTC.

This chain links TRBV2 with TRBJ1-5; possibly TRBD1 for D (6 bases). The germline V and J ends were trimmed by 8 bases and 3 bases, with 17 bases remaining between them. The CDR3 extends over 15 amino acids. CDR1 is SNHLY and CDR2 is FYNNEI in the germline V gene. The CDR3 loop is CASGGGTNTNQPQHF. CDR3 in DNA: TGTGCCAGCGGGGGAGGGACAAATACCAATCAGCCCCAGCATTTT. The full variable domain, completed using reference TRBV2 and TRBJ1-5, is EPEVTQTPSHQVTQMGQEVILRCVPISNHLYFYWYRQILGQKVEFLVSFYNNEISEKSEIFDDQFSVERPDGSNFTLKIRSTKLEDSAMYFCASGGGTNTNQPQHFGDGTRLSIL.